The entry below describes one T cell receptor (beta chain). Antigen unknown. Trimming stripped 4 bases from V and 2 bases from J, with 13 bases between. Germline V lookup: CDR1 LNHDA, CDR2 SQIVND (reference sequence). The CDR3 loop spans 15 amino acids. RNA was isolated and reverse transcribed to cDNA, the sequencing template. Measured with immunoSEQ multiplex PCR; TCRdb has only the in-frame clones, and not every one. The table has about 120,000 clones, 50% to 55% seen once. This sample was taken from a study of CD8+ T cells in alopecia areata. Broader study findings: Compared with mice, patients displayed less clear TCR sharing, possibly for HLA-related reasons.

Treatment specified: oral pan-JAK inhibitor, 5-10 mg twice daily. PBMC-derived CD4+ and CD8+ T cells were sorted. The sequence derives from a human donor with alopecia areata. The V and J genes are TRBV19 and TRBJ2-3; a possible D gene is TRBD2 (6 bases). The sample here was CD4+ T cells sorted from blood, taken at week 4, from a patient treated with tofacitinib. As DNA, the CDR3 is TGTGCCAGTAGTACAAAGGGAGGAGCCACAGATACGCAGTATTTT. It is translated as CASSTKGGATDTQYF.